The 30 T cell receptor beta chains presented below share a single source sample, sequenced in a study of immune evolution from preneoplasia to lung adenocarcinoma. TCRdb's copy holds only in-frame clones and misses some; the assay was immunoSEQ multiplex PCR. The data show 5,500 to 7,500 clones, about 85% seen once. Source material: FFPE invasive lung adenocarcinoma tissue. All receptors derive from a person aged 50 to 70 with lung adenocarcinoma.

This clone was observed a few times. The chain combines TRBV18 with TRBJ2-1; TRBD1 agrees at 8 bases. CDR3 length: 15 amino acids. The germline CDR1 and CDR2 sequences are KGHSH and LQKENI. Trimming at V came to 4 bases and at J to 9 bases, leaving 11 bases not matched to a gene. This CDR3 reads CASSLTSTGAGEQFF. In DNA, the CDR3 is TGTGCCAGCTCACTGACCTCGACAGGGGCAGGTGAGCAGTTCTTC.

This clone has a single count. The chain links TRBV10-3 to TRBJ2-2, with D uncertain. The CDR3 runs 15 residues. V dropped 3 bases and J dropped 0 bases, with 8 bases sitting between them. Germline assignment: CDR1 ENHRY and CDR2 SYGVKD. The CDR3 is CAISDGVSNTGELFF. CDR3 coding DNA: TGTGCCATCAGTGATGGGGTGTCGAACACCGGGGAGCTGTTTTTT.

The V call is TRBV15, the J call TRBJ1-5; unclear D gene. Germline lookup yields CDR1 LNHNV and CDR2 YYDKDF (reference sequence). This CDR3 spans 15 amino acids. V lost 4 bases and J lost 7, with 17 bases in between. The CDR3 sequence is CATSKIKLPGQPQHF. CDR3 bases: TGTGCCACCAGCAAAATAAAGTTACCTGGCCAGCCCCAGCATTTT.

The chain couples TRBV27 to TRBJ1-2, with D uncertain. The length of the CDR3 is 13 residues. The germline V gene encodes CDR1 MNHEY and CDR2 SMNVEV (reference sequence). Trimming pared 3 bases from V and 3 bases from J, leaving 8 bases between. The CDR3 DNA is TGTGCCAGCAGTTTCGGGATCGACTATGGCTACACCTTC. Translating gives CASSFGIDYGYTF.

The chain is built from TRBV7-9 and TRBJ2-5, with D perhaps TRBD2 (7 bases). CDR1 is SEHNR, CDR2 FQNEAQ, per germline (reference sequence). Trimming left V 6 bases short and J 5 bases short, with 19 bases between. CDR3 length: 15 amino acids. CDR3 loop: CASRGGGGRGETQYF. The CDR3 nucleotides are TGTGCCAGCAGAGGGGGAGGCGGGAGAGGCGAGACCCAGTACTTC.

About this clone itself: A read error may account for a junction end that differs from germline. Other DNA variants within this sample encode the same CDR3. The chain links TRBV5-6 to TRBJ2-7; 8 bases align to TRBD2. The CDR3 runs 16 residues. Looked up from germline, CDR1 is SGHDT and CDR2 is YYEEEE. The CDR3 DNA reads as TGTGCCAGCAGCGGGGCCGGGACTAGTCATACCTATGAGCAGTACTTC. It translates to CASSGAGTSHTYEQYF.

This clone was seen once. V usage is TRBV7-9 and J usage is TRBJ2-1; TRBD2 matches at 7 bases. After removal of 2 bases from V and 6 bases from J, the junction contained 10 bases not matched to a gene. The CDR3 sequence is 16 residues long. Germline V gene sequence: CDR1 SEHNR, CDR2 FQNEAQ (reference sequence). CDR3 nucleotides: TGTGCCAGCAGCTTATACGGACTAGTGGGGTCCAATGAGCAGTTCTTC. Translated, it gives CASSLYGLVGSNEQFF.

This clone turned up a few times. The chain recombines TRBV18 with TRBJ2-7; possible D gene TRBD1, 6 bases. The V gene's germline CDR1 is KGHSH and CDR2 LQKENI. The length of the CDR3 is 17 residues. Trimming took off 2 bases at V and 3 bases at J, with 20 bases between the two ends. This CDR3 reads CASSPYTVAGEYYEQYF. CDR3 nucleotides: TGTGCCAGCTCACCATACACGGTGGCAGGGGAATACTACGAGCAGTACTTC.

J is TRBJ1-2 and V is TRBV5-1; TRBD1 matches 7 bases. Per the germline V gene, CDR1 is SGHRS and CDR2 is YFSETQ. V lost 1 base, J lost 8 bases, and 8 bases stayed unmatched. This CDR3 contains 14 residues. The CDR3 loop is CASSLLGDSVGYTF. CDR3 nucleotides: TGCGCCAGCAGCTTGTTAGGGGACAGTGTAGGCTACACCTTC. Using reference TRBV5-1 and TRBJ1-2 for the parts outside the CDR3, the full variable domain is KAGVTQTPRYLIKTRGQQVTLSCSPISGHRSVSWYQQTPGQGLQFLFEYFSETQRNKGNFPGRFSGRQFSNSRSEMNVSTLELGDSALYLCASSLLGDSVGYTFGSGTRLTVV.

V is TRBV5-1 and J is TRBJ1-1; a weak D match, TRBD1 (5 bases). Trimming removed 4 bases at V and 1 base at J, with 14 bases between. The CDR3 runs to 15 residues. Per germline, CDR1 SGHRS and CDR2 YFSETQ. The CDR3 DNA is TGCGCCAGCAGCCCTGGACATTTTCAGAACACTGAAGCTTTCTTT. Residues: CASSPGHFQNTEAFF.

The CDR3 bases are TGTGCCAGCAGTGCATCCGGGACAGCCTATCAGCCCCAGCATTTT. This sequence encodes CASSASGTAYQPQHF. The rearrangement uses TRBV25-1 and TRBJ1-5; 7 bases agree with TRBD1. Germline CDR1 MGHDK, CDR2 SYGVNS. The V and J ends lost 4 bases and 5 bases, in that order; junction bases with no gene match: 8. The CDR3 loop spans 15 amino acids.

The chain carries TRBV7-9 and TRBJ2-1, with D perhaps matching TRBD2 (6 bases). The germline V gene encodes CDR1 SEHNR and CDR2 FQNEAQ (reference sequence). The CDR3 has 17 amino acids. The V end lost 0 bases, the J end lost 8 bases, and 20 bases lay between the germline ends. CDR3 residues: CASSLASTSLLNDEQFF. The CDR3, as DNA: TGTGCCAGCAGCTTAGCCTCGACTAGTCTATTGAACGATGAGCAGTTCTTC.

V usage is TRBV14 and J usage is TRBJ2-5, with D unresolved. The V gene's germline CDR1 is SGHDN and CDR2 FVKESK. V lost 5 bases and J 0 bases, leaving 4 bases between the germline ends. This CDR3 spans 12 amino acids. The CDR3: CASSTYQETQYF. The CDR3 coding sequence is TGTGCCAGCAGCACGTACCAAGAGACCCAGTACTTC. Drawing the rest from reference TRBV14 and TRBJ2-5, the complete variable domain is EAGVTQFPSHSVIEKGQTVTLRCDPISGHDNLYWYRRVMGKEIKFLLHFVKESKQDESGMPNNRFLAERTGGTYSTLKVQPAELEDSGVYFCASSTYQETQYFGPGTRLLVL.

This clone was seen a handful of times. This chain uses TRBV11-2 with TRBJ2-1, with a weak D call TRBD1 (6 bases). The CDR3 loop spans 15 amino acids. V shed 1 base and J shed 0 bases, with 7 bases lying between them. In germline, CDR1 is SGHAT, CDR2 FQNNGV. The CDR3: CASSLGTASYNEQFF. As DNA, the CDR3 is TGTGCCAGCAGCTTAGGGACAGCCTCCTACAATGAGCAGTTCTTC.

This clone is a singleton in its sample. V gene TRBV12-2 combines with J gene TRBJ1-5; whether TRBD1, the table's D call, matches the DNA was not checked. TRBV12-2 is reported as a pseudogene. The CDR3 has 15 residues. The CDR3 DNA reads TGTGCAAGTCGCTTAGAACAGGGTAGCAATCAGCCCCAGCATTTT. Its translation is CASRLEQGSNQPQHF.

The genes are TRBV20-1 and TRBJ1-2; D gene ambiguous. Per the germline V gene, CDR1 is DFQATT and CDR2 is SNEGSKA (reference sequence). The CDR3 has 11 amino acids. V gave up 0 bases and J gave up 7 bases, with 6 bases separating them. The CDR3 is CSARDLSGYTF. DNA of the CDR3: TGCAGTGCTAGAGACTTAAGTGGCTACACCTTC.

There are a few counts of this clone. The genes are TRBV7-2 and TRBJ1-5, with D perhaps matching TRBD1 (6 bases). Trimming took off 4 bases at V and 6 bases at J, with 16 bases between the two ends. From germline, CDR1 is SGHTA and CDR2 FQGNSA. CDR3 length equals 15 residues. The CDR3 sequence: CASSSRGAGAQPQHF. The CDR3 DNA sequence: TGTGCCAGCAGCTCCCGGGGGGCAGGGGCTCAGCCCCAGCATTTT.

This clone was seen more than once but under ten times. V is TRBV5-1 and J is TRBJ2-2, with 13 bases aligning to TRBD2. The germline CDR1 and CDR2 sequences are SGHRS and YFSETQ. This CDR3 has 18 residues. The trim removed 1 base at V and 7 bases at J, leaving 10 bases unmatched. DNA for the CDR3: TGCGCCAGCAGCTTGTTCCCGGGACTAGCGGGAAGCGGCGGGGAGCTGTTTTTT. Its protein product is CASSLFPGLAGSGGELFF.

J is TRBJ1-1 and V is TRBV7-3; 8 bases are a match to TRBD1. CDR3 size: 13 residues. After removal of 1 base from V and 7 bases from J, the junction contained 2 bases not matched to a gene. The germline CDR1 and CDR2 sequences are SGHTA and FQGTGA. This chain's CDR3 is CASSLIQGGEAFF. In DNA form, the CDR3 reads TGTGCCAGCAGCTTAATACAGGGGGGTGAAGCTTTCTTT. The full variable domain, its missing parts supplied by reference TRBV7-3 and TRBJ1-1, is GAGVSQTPSNKVTEKGKYVELRCDPISGHTALYWYRQSLGQGPEFLIYFQGTGAADDSGLPNDRFFAVRPEGSVSTLKIQRTERGDSAVYLCASSLIQGGEAFFGQGTRLTVV.

The chain combines TRBV5-1 with TRBJ2-1, with 10 bases aligning to TRBD2. This CDR3 region has 15 residues. V was pared by 4 bases and J by 10 bases, with 11 bases of the junction left unmatched. Germline V lookup: CDR1 SGHRS, CDR2 YFSETQ. The DNA for the CDR3 is TGCGCCAGCAGCCCCGTACTAGCGGGGTTTAGGGAGCAGTTCTTC. This encodes CASSPVLAGFREQFF. Full variable domain (outside the CDR3, taken from reference TRBV5-1 and TRBJ2-1): KAGVTQTPRYLIKTRGQQVTLSCSPISGHRSVSWYQQTPGQGLQFLFEYFSETQRNKGNFPGRFSGRQFSNSRSEMNVSTLELGDSALYLCASSPVLAGFREQFFGPGTRLTVL.

The sample holds a few counts of this clone. This chain uses TRBV6-1 with TRBJ2-7, with D possibly TRBD1 on 6 matching bases. This CDR3 comprises 15 residues. V dropped 5 bases and J dropped 0 bases, with 14 bases sitting between them. Per germline, CDR1 MNHNS and CDR2 SASEGT. The CDR3 nucleotides are TGTGCCAGCAGTTTTCGACAGGATCCCTCCTACGAGCAGTACTTC. Translation: CASSFRQDPSYEQYF.

The chain is built from TRBV27 and TRBJ2-1; D possibly corresponds to TRBD1 (5 bases). CDR3 length: 17 amino acids. Germline V gene lookup returns CDR1 MNHEY and CDR2 SMNVEV (reference sequence). V dropped 4 bases and J dropped 0 bases, with 16 bases sitting between them. CDR3 region: CASSSTRVAYSYNEQFF. CDR3 in DNA: TGTGCCAGCAGTTCTACCAGGGTGGCATACTCCTACAATGAGCAGTTCTTC.

The gene calls are TRBV28 and TRBJ2-3; D call uncertain. Trimming stripped 7 bases from V and 0 bases from J, with 5 bases between. The CDR3 sequence is 12 residues long. CDR1 is MDHEN, CDR2 SYDVKM, per germline. The CDR3 loop is CASTTSTDTQYF. The CDR3 DNA follows: TGTGCCAGCACTACTAGCACAGATACGCAGTATTTT.

This chain connects TRBV6-5 to TRBJ1-5, with TRBD1 as a possible D gene (6 bases). Trimming removed 2 bases at V and 7 bases at J, with 9 bases between. CDR1 is MNHEY and CDR2 is SVGAGI in the germline V gene. The CDR3 is made up of 13 amino acids. The CDR3 spells CASSYKQGQPQHF. The CDR3 nucleotides read TGTGCCAGCAGTTACAAACAGGGCCAGCCCCAGCATTTT.

This clone was picked up one time. The chain has TRBV18 and TRBJ2-1; 10 bases map to TRBD2. V lost 2 bases to trimming and J lost 7 bases; unmatched junction nucleotides: 8. This CDR3 comprises 16 residues. Germline CDR1 reads KGHSH; CDR2 reads LQKENI. CDR3 region: CASSPNPSGSGNEQFF. For the CDR3, the DNA is TGTGCCAGCTCACCAAACCCTAGCGGGAGTGGAAATGAGCAGTTCTTC.

This clone was counted between two and nine times. The V and J genes are TRBV10-3 and TRBJ1-1; 7 nucleotides line up with TRBD1. Per germline, CDR1 ENHRY and CDR2 SYGVKD. Trimming cost V 10 bases and J 4 bases; bases outside gene matches: 3. The CDR3 extends over 11 amino acids. CDR3 DNA: TGTGCCAACTCAGGGGGCACTGAAGCTTTCTTT. It encodes CANSGGTEAFF.

This rearrangement joins TRBV6-1 to TRBJ2-5; no clear D gene. The CDR3 has 13 residues. CDR1 MNHNS and CDR2 SASEGT come from the germline V gene. The V gene lost 7 bases and the J gene lost 1 base, with 10 bases spanning the gap. CDR3 nucleotides: TGTGCCAGCACCATACACCTCCAAGAGACCCAGTACTTC. This translates into CASTIHLQETQYF.

This clone was found once. This rearrangement joins TRBV6-5 to TRBJ2-3; D not resolved. The V end was cut by 2 bases, the J end by 6 bases, with 12 bases between. The CDR3 spans 14 residues. Germline V gene lookup returns CDR1 MNHEY and CDR2 SVGAGI. In DNA form, the CDR3 reads TGTGCCAGCAGTTACAGAGGAAAAGGGGATACGCAGTATTTT. Translated: CASSYRGKGDTQYF.

The chain combines TRBV5-4 with TRBJ2-2, with D perhaps matching TRBD1 (6 bases). In germline, CDR1 is SGHNT, CDR2 YYREEE (reference sequence). The CDR3 is 17 amino acids. With 4 bases removed from V and 6 bases from J, the gap between germline ends came to 22 bases. The CDR3 DNA follows: TGTGCCAGCAGCAGCCGGACAGCCCCACAGTCGGCCGGGGAGCTGTTTTTT. It is translated as CASSSRTAPQSAGELFF.

Comments on this clone: An end of the junction does not agree with germline; a read error may underlie this. V is TRBV30 and J is TRBJ1-1; TRBD1 agrees at 9 bases. From germline, CDR1 is GTSNPN and CDR2 SVGIG (reference sequence). CDR3 length equals 15 residues. CDR3 sequence (DNA): TGTGCCCGGAGTGACACAGGGGGCAGGTTAGCTGAAGCTTTCTTT. Translating it yields CARSDTGGRLAEAFF.